This T cell receptor (beta chain) was captured by sequencing in a study of human T cells and chemical hapten exposure. Study at large: Affected patients, primarily female, had alopecia areata, totalis or universalis. Small pooled library volume differences chiefly drove per-sample TCR yield variation.

This clonotype was counted ten times or more. What it binds is not known. Time point specified: patch test 1, 2 weeks after DPC sensitization. The sample's treatment: therapeutic diphenylcyclopropenone sensitization with weekly scalp DPC. The CDR3 runs 14 residues. V shed 0 bases, J shed 1 base, and the junction held 3 bases outside the gene matches. CDR1 and CDR2 from the germline V gene are SQVTM and ANQGSEA. Study results and limitations: PT1 expanded TCR counts and patch test score were linked, and their correlation was positive.

The library tagged individual cDNA molecules with unique molecular identifiers. Each CDR3 protein gets one entry after TCRdb re-called the RACE reads with MiXCR. The sample lists more than 55,000 distinct CDR3 sequences, around 9.8% occurring once. The source material was whole blood, sampled in connection with sensitization to the hapten diphenylcyclopropenone (DPC). This clonotype was sampled from a woman between 40 and 50 years old with alopecia areata. Some clones in this sample may be carry-over from other donors' samples. The V and J genes are TRBV29-1 and TRBJ2-7, with 7 bases identical to TRBD1. The CDR3 nucleotides read TGCAGCGTTGAAGATACAGGGGCTTCCTACGAGCAGTACTTC. This translates into CSVEDTGASYEQYF.